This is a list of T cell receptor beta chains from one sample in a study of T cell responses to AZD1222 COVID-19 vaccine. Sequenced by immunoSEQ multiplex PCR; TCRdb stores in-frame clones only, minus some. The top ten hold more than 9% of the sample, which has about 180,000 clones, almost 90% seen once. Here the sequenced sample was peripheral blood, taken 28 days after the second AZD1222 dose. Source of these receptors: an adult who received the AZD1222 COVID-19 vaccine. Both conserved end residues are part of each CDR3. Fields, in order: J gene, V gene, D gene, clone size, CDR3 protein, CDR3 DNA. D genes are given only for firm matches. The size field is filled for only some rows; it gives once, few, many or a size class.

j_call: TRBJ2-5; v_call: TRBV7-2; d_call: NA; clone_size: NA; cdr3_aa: CASSLDTRAGTQYF; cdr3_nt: TGTGCCAGCAGCTTAGATACCCGCGCAGGGACCCAGTACTTC
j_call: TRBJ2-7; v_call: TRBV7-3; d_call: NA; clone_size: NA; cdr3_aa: CASSHPRRLGPHEQYF; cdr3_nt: TGTGCCAGCAGCCACCCTCGAAGGTTGGGTCCGCACGAGCAGTACTTC
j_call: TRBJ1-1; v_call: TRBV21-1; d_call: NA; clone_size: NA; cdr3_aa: CASSKGSEGSEFEAFF; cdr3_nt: TGTGCCAGCAGCAAAGGAAGCGAGGGGTCGGAATTTGAAGCTTTCTTT
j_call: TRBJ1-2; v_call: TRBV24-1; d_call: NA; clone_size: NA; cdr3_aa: CATSGDSYGYTF; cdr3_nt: TGTGCCACCAGTGGGGATTCCTATGGCTACACCTTC
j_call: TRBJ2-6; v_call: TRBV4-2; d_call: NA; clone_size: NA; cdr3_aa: CASSRLQGEGSGANVLTF; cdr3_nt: TGTGCCAGCAGCCGCCTACAGGGAGAAGGCTCTGGGGCCAACGTCCTGACTTTC
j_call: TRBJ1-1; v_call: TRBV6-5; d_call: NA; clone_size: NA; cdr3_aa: CASSYSRRASRTEAFF; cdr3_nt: TGTGCCAGCAGTTACTCGAGGAGGGCTTCTAGAACTGAAGCTTTCTTT
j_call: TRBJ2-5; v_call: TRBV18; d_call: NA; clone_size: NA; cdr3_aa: CASSPTRGPGETQYF; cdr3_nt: TGTGCCAGCTCACCTACCCGCGGGCCGGGAGAGACCCAGTACTTC
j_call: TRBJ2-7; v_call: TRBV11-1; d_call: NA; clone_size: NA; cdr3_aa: CASSFGINDEQYF; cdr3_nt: TGTGCCAGCAGCTTTGGCATTAACGACGAGCAGTACTTC
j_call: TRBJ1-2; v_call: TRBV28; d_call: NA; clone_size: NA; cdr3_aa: CASRPGPNYGYTF; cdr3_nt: TGTGCCAGCAGACCGGGACCGAACTATGGCTACACCTTC
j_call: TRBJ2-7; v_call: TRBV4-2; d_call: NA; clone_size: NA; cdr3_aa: CASSQDRRALSTNYEQYF; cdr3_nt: TGTGCCAGCAGCCAAGATCGACGGGCGCTATCAACGAACTACGAGCAGTACTTC
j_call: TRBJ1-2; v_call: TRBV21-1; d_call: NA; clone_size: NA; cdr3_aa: CASSKGRQGPDYGYTF; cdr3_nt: TGTGCCAGCAGCAAAGGAAGACAGGGGCCTGACTATGGCTACACCTTC
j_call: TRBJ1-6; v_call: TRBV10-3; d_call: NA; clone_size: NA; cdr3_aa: CAIGGSSSYNSPLHF; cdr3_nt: TGTGCCATCGGGGGTTCGAGCTCCTATAATTCACCCCTCCACTTT
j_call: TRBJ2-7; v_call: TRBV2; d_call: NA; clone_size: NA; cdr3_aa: CASSEAEFYEQYF; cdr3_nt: TGTGCCAGCAGTGAGGCAGAGTTCTACGAGCAGTACTTC
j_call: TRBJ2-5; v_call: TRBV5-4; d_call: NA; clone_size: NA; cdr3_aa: CASSLSSGREETQYF; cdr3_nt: TGTGCCAGCAGCTTGTCCTCCGGTAGGGAAGAGACCCAGTACTTC
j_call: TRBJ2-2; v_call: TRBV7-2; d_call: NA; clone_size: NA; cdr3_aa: CASSSGPNTGELFF; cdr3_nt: TGTGCCAGCAGCTCGGGACCGAACACCGGGGAGCTGTTTTTT
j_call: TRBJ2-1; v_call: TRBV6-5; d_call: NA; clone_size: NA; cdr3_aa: CASSPGSVGNEQFF; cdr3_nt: TGTGCCAGCAGCCCGGGCAGCGTGGGGAATGAGCAGTTCTTC
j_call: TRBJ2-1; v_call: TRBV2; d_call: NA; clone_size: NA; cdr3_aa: CASTSRAEQFF; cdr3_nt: TGTGCCAGCACCTCCCGGGCTGAGCAGTTCTTC
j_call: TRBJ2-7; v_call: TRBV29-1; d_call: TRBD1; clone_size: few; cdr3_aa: CSVGAGTGGHEQYF; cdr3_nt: TGCAGCGTTGGAGCCGGGACAGGGGGCCACGAGCAGTACTTC
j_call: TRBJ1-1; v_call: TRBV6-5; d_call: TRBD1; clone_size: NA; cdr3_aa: CASSYSQGVGTEAFF; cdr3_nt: TGTGCCAGCAGTTACTCACAGGGGGTCGGAACTGAAGCTTTCTTT
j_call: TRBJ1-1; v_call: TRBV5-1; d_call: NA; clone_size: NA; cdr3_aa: CASSLTGLNTEAFF; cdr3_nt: TGCGCCAGCAGCTTGACAGGGCTGAACACTGAAGCTTTCTTT
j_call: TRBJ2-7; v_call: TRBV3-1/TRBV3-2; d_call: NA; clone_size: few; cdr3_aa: CASSQDVLAEQYF; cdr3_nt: TGTGCCAGCAGCCAAGACGTACTCGCCGAGCAGTACTTC
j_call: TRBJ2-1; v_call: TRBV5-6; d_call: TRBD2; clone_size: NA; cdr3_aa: CASSKGGSGGAYNEQFF; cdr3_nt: TGTGCCAGCAGCAAGGGGGGGAGCGGGGGCGCCTACAATGAGCAGTTCTTC
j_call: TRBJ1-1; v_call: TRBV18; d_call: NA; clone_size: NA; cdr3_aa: CASSHTGGRGTEAFF; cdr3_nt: TGTGCCAGCTCACACACGGGTGGCCGAGGCACTGAAGCTTTCTTT
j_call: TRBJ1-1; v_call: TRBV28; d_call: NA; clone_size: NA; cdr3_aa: CAAQSNTEAFF; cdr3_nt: TGTGCCGCACAGTCGAACACTGAAGCTTTCTTT
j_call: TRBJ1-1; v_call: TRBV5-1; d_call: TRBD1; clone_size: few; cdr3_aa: CASSQGQENTEAFF; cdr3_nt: TGCGCCAGCAGCCAGGGACAGGAAAACACTGAAGCTTTCTTT
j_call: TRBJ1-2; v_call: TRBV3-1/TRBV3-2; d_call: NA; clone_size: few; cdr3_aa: CASSPHGGCYGYTF; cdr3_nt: TGTGCCAGCAGCCCCCATGGGGGATGCTATGGCTACACCTTC
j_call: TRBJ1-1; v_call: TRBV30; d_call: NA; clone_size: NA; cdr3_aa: CAWSLLDTEAFF; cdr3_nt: TGTGCCTGGAGTCTATTGGACACTGAAGCTTTCTTT
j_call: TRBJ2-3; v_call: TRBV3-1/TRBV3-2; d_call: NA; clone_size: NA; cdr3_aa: CASIGGGARGDTQYF; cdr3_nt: TGTGCCAGCATAGGAGGGGGGGCGAGGGGAGATACGCAGTATTTT
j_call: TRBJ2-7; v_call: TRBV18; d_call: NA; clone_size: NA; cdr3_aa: CASSPPVRSSYEQYF; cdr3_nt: TGTGCCAGCTCACCACCAGTCAGGAGCTCCTACGAGCAGTACTTC
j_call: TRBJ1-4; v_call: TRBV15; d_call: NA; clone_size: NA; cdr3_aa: CATSREAVKGEKLFF; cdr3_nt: TGTGCCACCAGCAGAGAGGCGGTGAAGGGGGAAAAACTGTTTTTT
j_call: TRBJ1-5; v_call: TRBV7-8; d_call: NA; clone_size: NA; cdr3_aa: CASSYLGGISNQPQHF; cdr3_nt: TGTGCCAGCAGCTATCTCGGAGGGATTAGCAATCAGCCCCAGCATTTT
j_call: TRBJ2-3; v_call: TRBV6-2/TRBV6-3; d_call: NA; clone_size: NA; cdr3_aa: CASSFKPGWPEDTQYF; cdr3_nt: TGTGCCAGCAGTTTCAAGCCGGGGTGGCCCGAAGATACGCAGTATTTT
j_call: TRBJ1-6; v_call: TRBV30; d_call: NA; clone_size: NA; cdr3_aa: CACTEGGSYNSPLHF; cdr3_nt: TGTGCCTGCACCGAGGGGGGTTCCTATAATTCACCCCTCCACTTT
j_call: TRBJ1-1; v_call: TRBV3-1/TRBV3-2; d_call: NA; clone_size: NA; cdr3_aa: CASSRTVGTSVNTEAFF; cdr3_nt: TGTGCCAGCAGCCGAACAGTAGGGACATCTGTGAACACTGAAGCTTTCTTT
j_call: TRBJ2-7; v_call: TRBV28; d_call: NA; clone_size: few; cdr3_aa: CASSFPSPYEQYF; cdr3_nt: TGTGCCAGCAGTTTTCCCTCTCCCTACGAGCAGTACTTC
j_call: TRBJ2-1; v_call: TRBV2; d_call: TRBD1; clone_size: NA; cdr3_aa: CASRPGTGGTNEQFF; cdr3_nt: TGTGCCAGCAGACCTGGGACAGGGGGGACCAATGAGCAGTTCTTC
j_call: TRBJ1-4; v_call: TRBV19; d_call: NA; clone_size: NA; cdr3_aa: CASSTGKEKLFF; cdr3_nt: TGTGCCAGTAGTACAGGGAAGGAAAAACTGTTTTTT
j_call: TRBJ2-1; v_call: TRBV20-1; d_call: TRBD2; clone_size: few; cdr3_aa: CSASKTSGGPGEQFF; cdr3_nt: TGCAGTGCTAGTAAGACTAGCGGGGGGCCGGGTGAGCAGTTCTTC
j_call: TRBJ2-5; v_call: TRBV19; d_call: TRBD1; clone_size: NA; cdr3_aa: CASTPRQGVETQYF; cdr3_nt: TGTGCCAGTACCCCAAGACAGGGGGTAGAGACCCAGTACTTC
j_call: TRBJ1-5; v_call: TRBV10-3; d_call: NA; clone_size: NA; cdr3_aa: CAISESGDSNQPQHF; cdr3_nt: TGTGCCATCAGTGAGTCAGGAGATAGCAATCAGCCCCAGCATTTT
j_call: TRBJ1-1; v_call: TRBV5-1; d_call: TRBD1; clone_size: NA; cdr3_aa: CASSLTGAANTEAFF; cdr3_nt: TGCGCCAGCAGCTTGACAGGGGCGGCGAACACTGAAGCTTTCTTT
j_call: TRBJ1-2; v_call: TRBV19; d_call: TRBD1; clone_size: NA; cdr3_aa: CASSRDRAEYGYTF; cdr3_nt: TGTGCCAGTAGTAGGGACAGGGCAGAGTATGGCTACACCTTC
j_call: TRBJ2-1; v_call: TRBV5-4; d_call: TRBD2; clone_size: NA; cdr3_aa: CASRSTGTSHNEQFF; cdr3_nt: TGTGCCAGCAGATCTACCGGGACTAGTCACAATGAGCAGTTCTTC
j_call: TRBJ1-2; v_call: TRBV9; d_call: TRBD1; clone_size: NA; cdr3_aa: CASARGQGVVGYTF; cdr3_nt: TGTGCCAGCGCGCGGGGACAGGGGGTCGTAGGCTACACCTTC
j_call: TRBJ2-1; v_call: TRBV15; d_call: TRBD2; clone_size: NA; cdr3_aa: CATSGLAGEAYNEQFF; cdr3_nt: TGTGCCACCAGCGGATTAGCGGGAGAGGCCTACAATGAGCAGTTCTTC